Each of the 5 T cell receptor beta chains below was sequenced from the same sample in a study of human versus mouse CDR3 diversity and MHC coevolution. The assay was immunoSEQ multiplex PCR, and TCRdb's table has in-frame clones only and misses some. Altogether about 77,000 clones are present, 92% being singletons, with the ten largest covering roughly 0.16%. Input material: naive CD4+ T cells from blood. This sample's subset: CD45RO-negative CD62L-positive naive CD4 T cells. All receptors come from a person aged 30 to 69 in good health.

The chain couples TRBV6-1 to TRBJ2-3; TRBD1 aligns across 9 bases. The germline gives CDR1 MNHNS, CDR2 SASEGT. V lost 4 bases and J lost 3; bases outside the gene matches: 8. The CDR3 runs to 16 residues. The CDR3: CASSALQGARTDTQYF. The DNA for the CDR3 is TGTGCCAGCAGTGCCCTACAGGGGGCAAGAACAGATACGCAGTATTTT.

The chain employs TRBV7-9 and TRBJ1-2, with D unresolved. Germline-derived CDR1 and CDR2 are SEHNR and FQNEAQ (reference sequence). Trimming left V 4 bases short and J 2 bases short, with 14 bases between. The CDR3 is 15 residues long. The CDR3 DNA reads as TGTGCCAGCAGCTCCCCTATAGCTAACAACTATGGCTACACCTTC. Translation gives CASSSPIANNYGYTF.

This chain joins TRBV5-8 and TRBJ2-2; D is unclear. The germline V gene encodes CDR1 SGHTS and CDR2 YDEGEE. This CDR3 is 16 amino acids long. The germline V and J ends were trimmed by 1 base and 0 bases, with 10 bases remaining between them. CDR3 in amino acids: CASSLSRIANTGELFF. DNA of the CDR3: TGTGCCAGCAGCTTGAGCCGAATCGCGAACACCGGGGAGCTGTTTTTT. The whole variable domain, filled in from reference TRBV5-8 and TRBJ2-2, reads EAGVTQSPTHLIKTRGQQATLRCSPISGHTSVYWYQQALGLGLQFLLWYDEGEERNRGNFPPRFSGRQFPNYSSELNVNALELEDSALYLCASSLSRIANTGELFFGEGSRLTVL.

This chain joins TRBV2 and TRBJ1-2; maybe TRBD1 (6 bases). CDR1 is SNHLY and CDR2 is FYNNEI in the germline V gene. V was clipped by 6 bases and J by 4 bases, with 18 bases between them. There are 15 residues in the CDR3. The CDR3 coding sequence is TGTGCCAGCAGGGGGGAGACAGGCCCTGGCTATGGCTACACCTTC. Amino acid sequence: CASRGETGPGYGYTF. The variable domain in full, completed from reference TRBV2 and TRBJ1-2, reads EPEVTQTPSHQVTQMGQEVILRCVPISNHLYFYWYRQILGQKVEFLVSFYNNEISEKSEIFDDQFSVERPDGSNFTLKIRSTKLEDSAMYFCASRGETGPGYGYTFGSGTRLTVV.

The CDR3 DNA reads as TGCGCCAGCAGCCAAGATCGGGTGCGAGGAGATACGCAGTATTTT. It yields the protein CASSQDRVRGDTQYF. V is TRBV4-1 and J is TRBJ2-3; D unresolved. CDR3 length: 15 amino acids. The V gene's germline CDR1 is MGHRA and CDR2 YSYEKL. The V and J ends lost 0 bases and 5 bases respectively, with 12 bases between them.